The 7 T cell receptor beta chains below were found in one sample sequenced in a study of graft-versus-host responses after intestinal transplantation. Method: immunoSEQ multiplex PCR; TCRdb's copy keeps in-frame clones and lacks some. The data contain fewer than 8,500 clones, about 97% of them seen just once; the ten biggest clones take up roughly 0.26%. This sample comprised PBMCs, obtained 23 days after intestinal transplant. The receptor source for this set is a human patient who received an intestinal transplant, so some T cells may come from the graft donor.

The chain combines TRBV6-1 with TRBJ2-3, with 12 bases matching TRBD2. The CDR3 is 15 residues long. Trimming removed 4 bases from V and 6 bases from J; junction bases left unmatched: 5. Germline loops: CDR1 MNHNS, CDR2 SASEGT. For the CDR3, the DNA is TGTGCCAGCAGTGTATACCTAGCGGGAGGGGATACGCAGTATTTT. Protein: CASSVYLAGGDTQYF.

The CDR3 nucleotides are TGTGCCAGCACCATTCTCCTGGAGCGGGAAGGGGAGACCCAGTACTTC. Protein product: CASTILLEREGETQYF. The chain joins TRBV27 to TRBJ2-5; 7 nucleotides line up with TRBD2. The CDR3 consists of 16 residues. V shed 7 bases and J 5 bases; nucleotides not matched to a gene: 16. Germline V gives CDR1 MNHEY, CDR2 SMNVEV (reference sequence).

The chain uses TRBV10-2 and TRBJ2-5; 7 bases are a match to TRBD1. The CDR3 totals 11 residues. After removal of 9 bases from V and 5 bases from J, the junction contained 3 bases not matched to a gene. In germline, CDR1 is WSHSY, CDR2 SAAADI. CDR3 sequence reads: CASQGVETQYF. As DNA, the CDR3 is TGCGCCAGTCAGGGGGTGGAGACCCAGTACTTC.

The chain employs TRBV7-9 and TRBJ2-1; TRBD2 agrees at 7 bases. Per germline, CDR1 SEHNR and CDR2 FQNEAQ (reference sequence). Trimming cost V 6 bases and J 1 base; bases outside gene matches: 6. This CDR3 comprises 15 residues. CDR3 sequence reads: CASSFLAESYNEQFF. The CDR3, as DNA: TGTGCCAGCAGTTTTCTAGCGGAGTCCTACAATGAGCAGTTCTTC.

This sequence joins TRBV6-5 and TRBJ1-2; D gene uncertain. V lost 4 bases, J lost 2 bases, and 8 bases lay in between. The CDR3 extends over 13 amino acids. Germline V gene sequence: CDR1 MNHEY, CDR2 SVGAGI. DNA of the CDR3: TGTGCCAGCAGTTCGGACCTCAACTATGGCTACACCTTC. Protein: CASSSDLNYGYTF.

V gene TRBV5-4 combines with J gene TRBJ2-7; 8 bases are a match to TRBD1. The CDR3 extends over 13 amino acids. Germline values: CDR1 SGHNT, CDR2 YYREEE (reference sequence). The J segment lost 13 bases and the V segment lost 3 bases, leaving 12 bases of the junction unmatched. The CDR3 DNA follows: TGTGCCAGCAGCTCGGGTCCGGGACAGGTGTACTACTTC. Translated: CASSSGPGQVYYF.

The chain joins TRBV5-1 to TRBJ1-3, with D tentatively TRBD1 (5 bases). Looked up from germline, CDR1 is SGHRS and CDR2 is YFSETQ. The CDR3 extends over 11 amino acids. V was shortened by 3 bases and J by 8 bases, with 6 bases between the two germline ends. CDR3 nucleotide sequence: TGCGCCAGCAGCTGGGGCGACACCATATATTTT. The encoded protein is CASSWGDTIYF.